One and the same sample provided the 29 T cell receptor beta chains below, sequenced in a study of T cell responses to AZD1222 COVID-19 vaccine. The method was immunoSEQ multiplex PCR; TCRdb's version includes in-frame clones alone and lacks a portion of them. The sample includes 95,000 to 150,000 clones, 88% of them seen just once. This material consisted of peripheral blood, taken on day 0 of AZD1222 vaccination. All receptors come from an adult in good health.

V is TRBV5-1 and J is TRBJ1-4; no firm D call. The V end lost 0 bases, the J end lost 0 bases, and 9 bases lay between the germline ends. Germline values: CDR1 SGHRS, CDR2 YFSETQ. CDR3 length: 16 amino acids. As DNA, the CDR3 is TGCGCCAGCAGCTTGGGGGTTCCGGCAACTAATGAAAAACTGTTTTTT. It codes for CASSLGVPATNEKLFF. Full variable domain (outside the CDR3, taken from reference TRBV5-1 and TRBJ1-4): KAGVTQTPRYLIKTRGQQVTLSCSPISGHRSVSWYQQTPGQGLQFLFEYFSETQRNKGNFPGRFSGRQFSNSRSEMNVSTLELGDSALYLCASSLGVPATNEKLFFGSGTQLSVL.

The chain carries TRBV29-1 and TRBJ2-5; D is unclear. The V gene's germline CDR1 is SQVTM and CDR2 ANQGSEA. Trimming left V 3 bases short and J 2 bases short, with 13 bases between. The CDR3 loop spans 14 amino acids. The CDR3 sequence is CSVDGGQTQETQYF. The CDR3 DNA reads as TGCAGCGTTGATGGCGGTCAGACGCAAGAGACCCAGTACTTC.

V usage is TRBV6-1 and J usage is TRBJ2-3; 7 positions match TRBD2. Unmatched junction bases numbered 15, after V lost 4 bases and J lost 8 bases. Germline CDR1 and CDR2: MNHNS and SASEGT. The CDR3 runs to 16 residues. CDR3 protein: CASSGLADSSTGTQYF. In nucleotides, the CDR3 is TGTGCCAGCAGTGGGCTAGCGGACTCCTCAACGGGTACGCAGTATTTT.

This chain connects TRBV20-1 to TRBJ2-7; the match to TRBD2 covers 7 bases. V shed 6 bases and J 0 bases; nucleotides not matched to a gene: 14. CDR1 DFQATT and CDR2 SNEGSKA come from the germline V gene (reference sequence). The CDR3 sequence is 16 residues long. CDR3 coding DNA: TGCAGTGCCAGTCCAGGGCGGGGGAGAAGCTCCTACGAGCAGTACTTC. Translation gives CSASPGRGRSSYEQYF.

This rearrangement joins TRBV28 to TRBJ1-5; 10 bases align to TRBD1. This CDR3 contains 15 residues. The trim removed 6 bases at V and 3 bases at J, leaving 5 bases unmatched. From germline, CDR1 is MDHEN and CDR2 SYDVKM. The CDR3 loop reads CASRGTGVNNQPQHF. DNA of the CDR3: TGTGCCAGCAGGGGGACAGGGGTCAACAATCAGCCCCAGCATTTT.

In its sample, this clone was seen once. The V call is TRBV7-9, the J call TRBJ2-7; D unresolved. This CDR3 is built from 11 residues. Germline CDR1 reads SEHNR; CDR2 reads FQNEAQ (reference sequence). Deletions cut 4 bases from V and 9 bases from J, with 10 bases between. CDR3: CASSSDRAQYF. Written as DNA, the CDR3 is TGTGCCAGCAGCTCCGATCGCGCGCAGTACTTC.

The chain uses TRBV6-5 and TRBJ1-2; TRBD1 matches at 7 bases. The CDR3 totals 14 residues. Germline trimming cut 8 bases from V and 7 bases from J; bases unmatched to any gene: 13. Germline CDR1 MNHEY, CDR2 SVGAGI. CDR3 coding DNA: TGTGCCAGCCTTAATTACAGGGGAAGTTTTGGCTACACCTTC. It is translated as CASLNYRGSFGYTF.

The chain employs TRBV18 and TRBJ2-1; TRBD1 is a possible D gene (7 bases). Germline V gives CDR1 KGHSH, CDR2 LQKENI. The V gene lost 3 bases and the J gene lost 4 bases, with 10 bases spanning the gap. CDR3 length: 14 amino acids. As DNA, the CDR3 is TGTGCCAGCTCACCGGCGGGACAGTACAATGAGCAGTTCTTC. This sequence encodes CASSPAGQYNEQFF.

This clone has just a few counts. DNA for the CDR3: TGTGCCAGCAGTGAATCTGGGGCCAACGTCCTGACTTTC. Its protein is CASSESGANVLTF. This chain uses TRBV6-1 with TRBJ2-6; D is ambiguous. CDR1 is MNHNS and CDR2 is SASEGT in the germline V gene. V lost 2 bases to trimming and J lost 1 base, with 0 bases between them. The CDR3 covers 13 residues.

This clone was seen a single time. The J gene is TRBJ1-4, the V gene TRBV4-1, with a possible D match to TRBD1 (5 bases). V dropped 1 base and J dropped 8 bases, with 23 bases sitting between them. CDR1 and CDR2 from the germline V gene are MGHRA and YSYEKL. The CDR3 extends over 18 amino acids. CDR3 sequence reads: CASSQGGLVGRDREKLFF. CDR3 coding DNA: TGCGCCAGCAGCCAAGGGGGGTTGGTGGGGCGCGATAGGGAAAAACTGTTTTTT.

V is TRBV7-9 and J is TRBJ2-3; D possibly corresponds to TRBD1 (6 bases). The germline V gene encodes CDR1 SEHNR and CDR2 FQNEAQ (reference sequence). Trimming shortened V by 11 bases and J by 3 bases, and 12 bases separated the two germline ends. The CDR3 spans 12 residues. The CDR3 DNA is TGTGCCTTCTTGCAGGGGACAGATACGCAGTATTTT. This translates into CAFLQGTDTQYF.

The V call is TRBV11-2, the J call TRBJ2-3; TRBD2 aligns across 7 bases. The CDR3 loop spans 16 amino acids. Germline-derived CDR1 and CDR2 are SGHAT and FQNNGV. Trimming at V came to 3 bases and at J to 2 bases, leaving 8 bases not matched to a gene. The CDR3 region is CASSFKRDPITDTQYF. The CDR3 region has the DNA TGTGCCAGCAGCTTTAAGCGGGACCCAATCACAGATACGCAGTATTTT.

CDR3 DNA: TGTGCCACCAGGGGTTATGGCACAGATACGCAGTATTTT. It encodes CATRGYGTDTQYF. The chain carries TRBV19 and TRBJ2-3; D may be TRBD1 (6 bases). Germline V gives CDR1 LNHDA, CDR2 SQIVND (reference sequence). Trimming left V 10 bases short and J 1 base short, with 12 bases between. The CDR3 sequence is 13 residues long.

This rearrangement joins TRBV6-1 to TRBJ2-7; 13 nucleotides align to TRBD2. CDR3 length equals 15 residues. Germline V CDR1 and CDR2: MNHNS, SASEGT. Trimming took 3 bases from V and 2 from J; bases not matched to a gene: 1. The chain's CDR3 is CASSDGLAGAYEQYF. The CDR3 DNA reads as TGTGCCAGCAGTGACGGACTAGCGGGGGCCTACGAGCAGTACTTC.

The V and J genes are TRBV5-4 and TRBJ2-7, with D possibly matching TRBD2 (5 bases). Between the trimmed V and J ends, which lost 4 bases and 3 bases, there was a span of 17 bases. In germline, CDR1 is SGHNT, CDR2 YYREEE (reference sequence). This CDR3 region has 15 residues. CDR3 nucleotides: TGTGCCAGCAGCCCTTTTGAGGGAAGGTACTACGAGCAGTACTTC. This encodes CASSPFEGRYYEQYF.

This clone was seen only once. This chain connects TRBV3-1 (or the pseudogene TRBV3-2) to TRBJ2-3, with 13 bases matching TRBD2. V lost 2 bases to trimming and J lost 4 bases; unmatched junction nucleotides: 12. The CDR3 has 19 residues. CDR1 LGHDT and CDR2 YNNKEL come from the germline V gene (reference sequence). Here the CDR3 DNA reads TGTGCCAGCAGCCAATCCCTCGGACTAGCGGGAGCAGGGGCAGATACGCAGTATTTT. Protein product: CASSQSLGLAGAGADTQYF.

The chain links TRBV19 to TRBJ2-7, with unresolved D. The CDR3 is made up of 15 amino acids. Germline V gives CDR1 LNHDA, CDR2 SQIVND (reference sequence). V lost 2 bases and J lost 2, with 13 bases in between. This CDR3 reads CASSIRRTHPYEQYF. CDR3 bases: TGTGCCAGTAGTATACGGAGAACCCACCCCTACGAGCAGTACTTC.

The chain employs TRBV18 and TRBJ2-3; D not certain. Per the germline V gene, CDR1 is KGHSH and CDR2 is LQKENI. V lost 2 bases, J lost 0 bases, and 15 bases lay in between. The CDR3 length is 17 residues. The CDR3 bases are TGTGCCAGCTCACCATTTACACTCAAATCTAGCACAGATACGCAGTATTTT. It codes for CASSPFTLKSSTDTQYF.

This chain joins TRBV10-3 and TRBJ1-3, with D possibly being TRBD1 (5 bases). Germline loops: CDR1 ENHRY, CDR2 SYGVKD. This CDR3 contains 13 residues. The germline V and J ends were trimmed by 6 bases and 0 bases, with 6 bases remaining between them. The CDR3 DNA is TGTGCCATCAGGGACATCTCTGGAAACACCATATATTTT. Its protein is CAIRDISGNTIYF.

This sequence joins TRBV10-3 and TRBJ2-5; 8 positions match TRBD2. Germline values: CDR1 ENHRY, CDR2 SYGVKD. This CDR3 has 15 amino acids. J gave up 4 bases and V 6 bases, and 10 bases lay outside the gene matches. The CDR3 sequence is CAIRSSGGAPETQYF. CDR3 nucleotide sequence: TGTGCCATCAGATCGTCCGGGGGGGCCCCAGAGACCCAGTACTTC.

This clone was seen just once. CDR3 sequence reads: CASSPASPGTDTQYF. The CDR3 bases are TGTGCCAGCAGCCCCGCTTCCCCAGGGACAGATACGCAGTATTTT. The rearrangement joins TRBV7-2 to TRBJ2-3, with D perhaps matching TRBD1 (5 bases). The length of the CDR3 is 15 residues. V lost 5 bases, J lost 3 bases, and 15 bases lay in between. Germline V CDR1 and CDR2: SGHTA, FQGNSA.

V gene TRBV10-3 combines with J gene TRBJ1-1, with D hard to call. Germline values: CDR1 ENHRY, CDR2 SYGVKD. The CDR3 consists of 13 residues. Trimming left V 6 bases short and J 4 bases short, with 12 bases between. The CDR3 here is CAIRMPPGTEAFF. The CDR3 bases are TGTGCCATCAGGATGCCTCCGGGCACTGAAGCTTTCTTT.

J is TRBJ1-6 and V is TRBV6-5; 11 bases are shared with TRBD1. Trimming at V came to 5 bases and at J to 9 bases, leaving 3 bases not matched to a gene. Germline V gene data show CDR1 as MNHEY and CDR2 as SVGAGI. The CDR3 extends over 14 amino acids. CDR3 DNA sequence: TGTGCCAGCAGTCCCGGGACAGGGGGTTCACCCCTCCACTTT. Its translation: CASSPGTGGSPLHF.

This chain links TRBV15 with TRBJ2-1; 10 bases match TRBD2. With V trimmed by 1 base and J by 9 bases, 6 bases remained unmatched. The CDR3 loop spans 15 amino acids. CDR1 is LNHNV and CDR2 is YYDKDF in the germline V gene (reference sequence). The CDR3 nucleotides are TGTGCCACCAGCAGAGGCCTAGCGGGAGTCGGTGAGCAGTTCTTC. Protein product: CATSRGLAGVGEQFF.

This clone was observed a single time. The rearrangement links TRBV4-1 to TRBJ2-1, with TRBD2 identical over 9 bases. The CDR3 is 15 amino acids. CDR1 MGHRA and CDR2 YSYEKL come from the germline V gene. The V segment lost 2 bases and the J segment 9 bases; nucleotides outside the gene matches: 8. The DNA of the CDR3 is TGCGCCAGCAGCCAACCCGCGGGGGGGATTGGTGAGCAGTTCTTC. It codes for CASSQPAGGIGEQFF.

CDR3 region: CASSQNWGAAGELFF. DNA for the CDR3: TGTGCCAGCAGCCAAAATTGGGGGGCGGCCGGGGAGCTGTTTTTT. The genes are TRBV3-1 (or the pseudogene TRBV3-2) and TRBJ2-2; D may match TRBD1 or TRBD2 (6 bases each). V was shortened by 2 bases and J by 6 bases, with 13 bases between the two germline ends. CDR1 and CDR2 (germline): LGHDT, YNNKEL (reference sequence). There are 15 residues in the CDR3.

The chain recombines TRBV2 with TRBJ1-5; D is unclear. Trimming left V 6 bases short and J 5 bases short, with 11 bases between. The germline V gene has CDR1 SNHLY and CDR2 FYNNEI. The CDR3 loop spans 13 amino acids. The CDR3 coding sequence is TGTGCCAGCAGGGACCGACCAGATCAGCCCCAGCATTTT. Protein product: CASRDRPDQPQHF.

V and J are TRBV5-6 and TRBJ2-3, with D maybe TRBD1 (5 bases). Germline CDR1 reads SGHDT; CDR2 reads YYEEEE. V was trimmed by 2 bases and J by 4 bases, leaving 11 bases between them. This CDR3 comprises 14 residues. The CDR3 region is CASSFREAADTQYF. The CDR3 DNA sequence: TGTGCCAGCAGCTTCAGGGAAGCAGCAGATACGCAGTATTTT. Full variable domain (missing parts from reference TRBV5-6 and TRBJ2-3): DAGVTQSPTHLIKTRGQQVTLRCSPKSGHDTVSWYQQALGQGPQFIFQYYEEEERQRGNFPDRFSGHQFPNYSSELNVNALLLGDSALYLCASSFREAADTQYFGPGTRLTVL.

The chain has TRBV2 and TRBJ1-1, with 7 bases that match TRBD1. The CDR3 is made up of 14 amino acids. Losses at the gene ends were 5 bases for V and 3 bases for J; bases not matched to a gene: 6. The V gene's germline CDR1 is SNHLY and CDR2 FYNNEI. CDR3 nucleotides: TGTGCCAGCAGTAATCAGCAGGGGGACACTGAAGCTTTCTTT. Its translation: CASSNQQGDTEAFF.